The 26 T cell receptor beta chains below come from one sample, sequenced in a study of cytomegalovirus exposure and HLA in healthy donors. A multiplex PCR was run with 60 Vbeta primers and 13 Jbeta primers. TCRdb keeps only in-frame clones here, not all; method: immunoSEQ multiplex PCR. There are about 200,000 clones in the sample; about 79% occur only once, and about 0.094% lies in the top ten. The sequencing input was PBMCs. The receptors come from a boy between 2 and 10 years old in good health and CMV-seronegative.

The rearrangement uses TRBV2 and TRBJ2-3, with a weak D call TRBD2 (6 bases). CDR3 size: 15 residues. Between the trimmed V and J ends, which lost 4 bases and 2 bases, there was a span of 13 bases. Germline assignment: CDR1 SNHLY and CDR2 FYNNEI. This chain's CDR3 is CASSVRTIDTDTQYF. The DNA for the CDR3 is TGTGCCAGCAGTGTTAGGACTATAGACACAGATACGCAGTATTTT.

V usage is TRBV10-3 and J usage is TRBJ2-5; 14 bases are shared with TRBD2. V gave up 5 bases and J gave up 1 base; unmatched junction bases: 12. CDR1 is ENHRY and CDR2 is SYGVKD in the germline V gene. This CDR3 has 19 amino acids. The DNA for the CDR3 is TGTGCCATCAGTCCAAGCCCGGGACTAGCGGGGGTTATCCAAGAGACCCAGTACTTC. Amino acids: CAISPSPGLAGVIQETQYF.

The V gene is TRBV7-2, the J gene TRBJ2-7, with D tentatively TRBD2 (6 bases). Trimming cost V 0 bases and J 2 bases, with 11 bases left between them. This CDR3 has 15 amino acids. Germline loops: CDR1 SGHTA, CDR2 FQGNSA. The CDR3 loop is CASSLARLGAYEQYF. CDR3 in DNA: TGTGCCAGCAGCTTAGCAAGACTAGGAGCCTACGAGCAGTACTTC.

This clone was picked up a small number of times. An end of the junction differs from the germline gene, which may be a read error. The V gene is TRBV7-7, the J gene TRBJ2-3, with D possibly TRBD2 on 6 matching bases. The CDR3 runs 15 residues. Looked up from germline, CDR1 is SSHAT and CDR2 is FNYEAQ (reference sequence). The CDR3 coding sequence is TGTGCTAGCAGCCCGACCGGAGGGAGAACAGATACGCAGTATTTT. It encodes CASSPTGGRTDTQYF.

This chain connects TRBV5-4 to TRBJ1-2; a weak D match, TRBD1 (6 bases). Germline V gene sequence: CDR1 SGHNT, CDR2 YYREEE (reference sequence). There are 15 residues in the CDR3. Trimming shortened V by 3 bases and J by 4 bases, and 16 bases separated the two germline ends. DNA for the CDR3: TGTGCCAGCAGCTCCCAGCAAGGACAGCCCTATGGCTACACCTTC. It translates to CASSSQQGQPYGYTF.

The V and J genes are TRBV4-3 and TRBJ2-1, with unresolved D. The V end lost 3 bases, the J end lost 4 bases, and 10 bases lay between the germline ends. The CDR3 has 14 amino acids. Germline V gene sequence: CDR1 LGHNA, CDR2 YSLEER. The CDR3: CASSHASGYNEQFF. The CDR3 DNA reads TGCGCCAGCAGCCATGCCTCGGGTTACAATGAGCAGTTCTTC.

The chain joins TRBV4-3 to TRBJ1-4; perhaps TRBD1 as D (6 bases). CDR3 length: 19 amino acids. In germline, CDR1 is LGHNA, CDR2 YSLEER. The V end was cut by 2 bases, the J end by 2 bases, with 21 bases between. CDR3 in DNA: TGCGCCAGCAGCCAACTCCCACCCGGGGGGGCGGGTACTAATGAAAAACTGTTTTTT. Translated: CASSQLPPGGAGTNEKLFF.

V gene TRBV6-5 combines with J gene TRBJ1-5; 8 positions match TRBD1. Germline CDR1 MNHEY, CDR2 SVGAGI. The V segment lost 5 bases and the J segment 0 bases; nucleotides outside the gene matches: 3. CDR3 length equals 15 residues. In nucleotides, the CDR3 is TGTGCCAGCAGTCGGGACAGGAATAGCAATCAGCCCCAGCATTTT. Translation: CASSRDRNSNQPQHF.

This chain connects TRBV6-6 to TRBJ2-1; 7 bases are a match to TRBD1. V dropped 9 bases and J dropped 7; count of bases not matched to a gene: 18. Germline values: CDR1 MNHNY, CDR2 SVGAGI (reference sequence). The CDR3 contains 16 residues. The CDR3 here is CASSTKQGWTINEQFF. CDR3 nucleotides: TGTGCCAGTAGCACAAAACAGGGGTGGACGATAAATGAGCAGTTCTTC.

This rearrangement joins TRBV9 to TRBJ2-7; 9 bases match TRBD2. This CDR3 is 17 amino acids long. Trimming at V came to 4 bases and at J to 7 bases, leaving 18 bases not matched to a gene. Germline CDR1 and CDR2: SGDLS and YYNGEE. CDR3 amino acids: CASSPGGGLAFVGEQYF. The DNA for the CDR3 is TGTGCCAGCAGCCCCGGGGGGGGACTAGCCTTTGTGGGGGAGCAGTACTTC.

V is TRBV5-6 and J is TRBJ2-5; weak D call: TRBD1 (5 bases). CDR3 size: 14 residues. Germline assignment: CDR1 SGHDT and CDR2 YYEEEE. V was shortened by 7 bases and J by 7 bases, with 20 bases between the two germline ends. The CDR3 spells CASGPRWGVGTQYF. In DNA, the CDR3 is TGTGCCAGCGGGCCTAGGTGGGGCGTCGGGACCCAGTACTTC.

The DNA of the CDR3 is TGTGCCAGCAGCGTCCGTAGGACAGGGGGCTTCGGGACCCAGTACTTC. Protein product: CASSVRRTGGFGTQYF. The gene calls are TRBV5-4 and TRBJ2-5; 11 bases align to TRBD1. Germline values: CDR1 SGHNT, CDR2 YYREEE (reference sequence). The CDR3 is made up of 16 amino acids. Trimming cost V 4 bases and J 7 bases; bases outside gene matches: 12.

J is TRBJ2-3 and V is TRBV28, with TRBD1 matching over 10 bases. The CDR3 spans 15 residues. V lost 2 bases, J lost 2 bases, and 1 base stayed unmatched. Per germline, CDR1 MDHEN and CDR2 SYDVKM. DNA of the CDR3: TGTGCCAGCAGTTTAGGGACAGGGGACACAGATACGCAGTATTTT. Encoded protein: CASSLGTGDTDTQYF.

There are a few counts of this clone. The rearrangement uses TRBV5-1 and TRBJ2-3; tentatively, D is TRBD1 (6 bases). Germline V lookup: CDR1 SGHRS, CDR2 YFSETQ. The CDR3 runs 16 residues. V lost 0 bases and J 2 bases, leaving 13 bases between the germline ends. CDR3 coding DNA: TGCGCCAGCAGCTTGGGTGGGTCAGGGGCCACAGATACGCAGTATTTT. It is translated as CASSLGGSGATDTQYF.

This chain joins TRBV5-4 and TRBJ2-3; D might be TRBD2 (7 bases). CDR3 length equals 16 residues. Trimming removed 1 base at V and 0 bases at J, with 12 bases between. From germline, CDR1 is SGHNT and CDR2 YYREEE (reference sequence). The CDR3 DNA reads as TGTGCCAGCAGCTTGTGGGGGGGGCCTAGCACAGATACGCAGTATTTT. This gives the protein CASSLWGGPSTDTQYF. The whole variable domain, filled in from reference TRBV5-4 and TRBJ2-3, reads ETGVTQSPTHLIKTRGQQVTLRCSSQSGHNTVSWYQQALGQGPQFIFQYYREEENGRGNFPPRFSGLQFPNYSSELNVNALELDDSALYLCASSLWGGPSTDTQYFGPGTRLTVL.

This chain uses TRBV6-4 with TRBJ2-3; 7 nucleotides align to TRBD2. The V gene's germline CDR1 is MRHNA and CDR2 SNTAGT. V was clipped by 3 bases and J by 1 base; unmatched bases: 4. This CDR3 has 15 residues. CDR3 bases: TGTGCCAGCAGTGAGAGCGGGGTTGGCACAGATACGCAGTATTTT. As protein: CASSESGVGTDTQYF.

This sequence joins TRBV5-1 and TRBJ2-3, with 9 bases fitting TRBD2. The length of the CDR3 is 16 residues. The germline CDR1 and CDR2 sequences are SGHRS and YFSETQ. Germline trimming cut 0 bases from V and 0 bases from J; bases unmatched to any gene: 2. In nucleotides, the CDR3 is TGCGCCAGCAGCTTGGAGCTAGCGGGGAGCACAGATACGCAGTATTTT. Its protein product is CASSLELAGSTDTQYF. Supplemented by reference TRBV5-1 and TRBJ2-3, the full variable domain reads KAGVTQTPRYLIKTRGQQVTLSCSPISGHRSVSWYQQTPGQGLQFLFEYFSETQRNKGNFPGRFSGRQFSNSRSEMNVSTLELGDSALYLCASSLELAGSTDTQYFGPGTRLTVL.

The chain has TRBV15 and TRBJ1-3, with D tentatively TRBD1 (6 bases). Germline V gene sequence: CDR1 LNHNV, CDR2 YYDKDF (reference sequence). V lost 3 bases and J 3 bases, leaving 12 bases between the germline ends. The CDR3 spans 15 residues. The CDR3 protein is CATSRYREVGNTIYF. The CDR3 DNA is TGTGCCACCAGCAGGTACAGGGAAGTTGGAAACACCATATATTTT.

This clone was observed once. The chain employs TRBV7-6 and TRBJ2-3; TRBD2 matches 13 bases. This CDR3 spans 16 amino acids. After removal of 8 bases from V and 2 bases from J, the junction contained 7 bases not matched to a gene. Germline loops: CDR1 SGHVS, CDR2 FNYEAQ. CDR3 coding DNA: TGTGCCAGCGGGCGGACTAGCGGGGGCCCCACAGATACGCAGTATTTT. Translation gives CASGRTSGGPTDTQYF.

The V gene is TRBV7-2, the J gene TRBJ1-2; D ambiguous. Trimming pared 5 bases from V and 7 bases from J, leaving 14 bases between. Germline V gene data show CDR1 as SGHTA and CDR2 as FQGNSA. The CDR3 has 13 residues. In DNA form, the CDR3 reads TGTGCCAGCAGCCCCGCCCTACGGTTTGGCTACACCTTC. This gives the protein CASSPALRFGYTF.

In DNA, the CDR3 is TGTGCCAGCAGCTTAGGCCTAGTGGGAGATACGCAGTATTTT. Translated: CASSLGLVGDTQYF. The chain uses TRBV7-9 and TRBJ2-3; D call uncertain. This CDR3 has 14 residues. CDR1 SEHNR and CDR2 FQNEAQ come from the germline V gene (reference sequence). The ends were cut back, 1 base at V and 5 bases at J, with 10 bases in the middle.

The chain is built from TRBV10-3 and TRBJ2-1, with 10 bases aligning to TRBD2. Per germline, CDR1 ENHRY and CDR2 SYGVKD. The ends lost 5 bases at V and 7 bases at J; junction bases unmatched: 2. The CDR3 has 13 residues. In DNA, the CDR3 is TGTGCCATCAGTCCGGGACTAGCGAATGAGCAGTTCTTC. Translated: CAISPGLANEQFF.

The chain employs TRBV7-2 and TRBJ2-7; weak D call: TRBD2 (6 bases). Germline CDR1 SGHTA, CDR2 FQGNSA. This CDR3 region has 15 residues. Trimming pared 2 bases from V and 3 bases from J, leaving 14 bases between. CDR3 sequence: CASSLRRESRYEQYF. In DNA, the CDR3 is TGTGCCAGCAGCTTAAGGAGGGAGTCCCGCTACGAGCAGTACTTC.

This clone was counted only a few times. The CDR3 spells CASSAGTASGNTIYF. The CDR3 bases are TGTGCCAGCTCAGCCGGGACAGCCTCTGGAAACACCATATATTTT. V is TRBV18 and J is TRBJ1-3; 7 nucleotides line up with TRBD1. The CDR3 extends over 15 amino acids. V was clipped by 5 bases and J by 0 bases; unmatched bases: 4. The germline CDR1 and CDR2 sequences are KGHSH and LQKENI.

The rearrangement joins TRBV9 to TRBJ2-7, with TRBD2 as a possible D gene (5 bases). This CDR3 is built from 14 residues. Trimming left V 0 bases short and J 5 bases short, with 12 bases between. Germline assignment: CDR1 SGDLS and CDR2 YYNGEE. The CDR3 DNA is TGTGCCAGCAGCGTAGCAGCGGAGGTTAACGAGCAGTACTTC. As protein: CASSVAAEVNEQYF. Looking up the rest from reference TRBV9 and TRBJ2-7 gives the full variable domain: DSGVTQTPKHLITATGQRVTLRCSPRSGDLSVYWYQQSLDQGLQFLIQYYNGEERAKGNILERFSAQQFPDLHSELNLSSLELGDSALYFCASSVAAEVNEQYFGPGTRLTVT.

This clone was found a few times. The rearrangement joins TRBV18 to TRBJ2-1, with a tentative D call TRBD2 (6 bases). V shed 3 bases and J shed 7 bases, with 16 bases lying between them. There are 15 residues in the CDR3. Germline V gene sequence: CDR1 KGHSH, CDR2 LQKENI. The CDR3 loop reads CASSPGVAVGNEQFF. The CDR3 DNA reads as TGTGCCAGCTCACCTGGGGTAGCGGTGGGTAATGAGCAGTTCTTC.